These 27 T cell receptor beta chains share one sample of origin, sequenced in a study of blood T cell repertoires in COVID-19. TCRdb keeps only in-frame clones here, not all; method: immunoSEQ multiplex PCR. Of about 150,000 clones in the sample, 85% to 90% were seen once. Specimen: peripheral blood. Source of these receptors: a woman aged 55-70 years with active COVID-19.

In the case of this clone: Likely a read error: the CDR3 ends without its conserved phenylalanine or tryptophan. No DNA is shown, since the ends of the CDR3 on it are uncertain; the CDR3 is the one TCRdb lists. The chain has TRBV6-2 or TRBV6-3 and TRBJ2-7; the table calls TRBD1, which could not be checked here. In germline, CDR1 is MNHEY, CDR2 SVGEGT. With termini counted, the CDR3 has 13 amino acids. Here the CDR3 reads CASSYSETSGASL.

The V call is TRBV19, the J call TRBJ1-1; D might be TRBD1 (6 bases). V lost 6 bases and J lost 3, with 14 bases in between. This CDR3 comprises 14 residues. Germline CDR1 reads LNHDA; CDR2 reads SQIVND (reference sequence). CDR3: CASRHRDIYTEAFF. The CDR3 DNA follows: TGTGCCAGTAGGCACCGGGACATTTACACTGAAGCTTTCTTT.

The chain has TRBV28 and TRBJ2-5; 13 bases are shared with TRBD2. Germline values: CDR1 MDHEN, CDR2 SYDVKM. With 6 bases clipped from V and 7 bases from J, the junction kept 11 bases outside the gene matches. This CDR3 has 16 residues. CDR3 coding DNA: TGTGCCAGCAGACTAGGACTAGCGGGAGTCTCCGGGACCCAGTACTTC. It is translated as CASRLGLAGVSGTQYF.

The rearrangement joins TRBV12-3 or TRBV12-4 to TRBJ1-1; no definite D call. V shed 8 bases and J shed 0 bases, with 10 bases lying between them. There are 13 residues in the CDR3. The CDR3 DNA reads TGTGCCAGCCAACCCCGGGTGAACACTGAAGCTTTCTTT. Translation gives CASQPRVNTEAFF.

The chain joins TRBV4-1 to TRBJ1-1; 8 bases map to TRBD1. V dropped 10 bases and J dropped 0; count of bases not matched to a gene: 10. The CDR3 length is 15 residues. Germline V gene data show CDR1 as MGHRA and CDR2 as YSYEKL. This CDR3 is CATSGQVLLNTEAFF. Written as DNA, the CDR3 is TGCGCCACCTCGGGACAGGTCCTTCTGAACACTGAAGCTTTCTTT.

V is TRBV25-1 and J is TRBJ2-7, with a weak D call TRBD1 (6 bases). Trimming stripped 2 bases from V and 2 bases from J, with 13 bases between. The CDR3 sequence is 15 residues long. Per the germline V gene, CDR1 is MGHDK and CDR2 is SYGVNS. The CDR3: CASSEPGAGAYEQYF. CDR3 in DNA: TGTGCCAGCAGTGAACCGGGCGCAGGGGCCTACGAGCAGTACTTC.

The chain recombines TRBV2 with TRBJ2-7; D is perhaps TRBD2 (6 bases). CDR1 SNHLY and CDR2 FYNNEI come from the germline V gene. This CDR3 spans 14 amino acids. V gave up 7 bases and J gave up 2 bases, with 15 bases separating them. The CDR3 loop reads CASTGGQATYEQYF. CDR3 DNA sequence: TGTGCCAGCACAGGAGGGCAGGCTACCTACGAGCAGTACTTC.

The chain links TRBV5-1 to TRBJ2-7, with 9 bases matching TRBD2. Germline CDR1 reads SGHRS; CDR2 reads YFSETQ. The V gene end was trimmed by 2 bases and the J gene end by 0 bases; junction bases not matched to a gene: 3. This CDR3 has 15 amino acids. CDR3 in amino acids: CASSFASGVSYEQYF. In DNA form, the CDR3 reads TGCGCCAGCAGCTTCGCTAGCGGGGTCTCCTACGAGCAGTACTTC.

This CDR3 reads CASRWTGENSPLHF. The DNA for the CDR3 is TGTGCCAGTAGGTGGACAGGGGAAAATTCACCCCTCCACTTT. The gene calls are TRBV19 and TRBJ1-6; TRBD1 matches at 9 bases. CDR1 and CDR2 from the germline V gene are LNHDA and SQIVND (reference sequence). The CDR3 is 14 residues long. With V trimmed by 6 bases and J by 7 bases, 4 bases remained unmatched.

V usage is TRBV3-1 (or the pseudogene TRBV3-2) and J usage is TRBJ2-5; weak D call: TRBD2 (6 bases). The V and J ends lost 0 bases and 3 bases respectively, with 14 bases between them. This CDR3 spans 16 amino acids. CDR1 is LGHDT, CDR2 YNNKEL, per germline (reference sequence). The CDR3 is CASSQDGAGLKETQYF. In DNA, the CDR3 is TGTGCCAGCAGCCAAGATGGGGCGGGGCTCAAAGAGACCCAGTACTTC.

This clone came up a few times. The chain is built from TRBV27 and TRBJ2-1; TRBD2 agrees at 11 bases. Germline trimming cut 5 bases from V and 5 bases from J; bases unmatched to any gene: 14. The CDR3 is made up of 18 amino acids. Germline lookup yields CDR1 MNHEY and CDR2 SMNVEV (reference sequence). This CDR3 reads CASSLYATGLAANNEQFF. The CDR3 region has the DNA TGTGCCAGCAGTCTTTATGCCACGGGACTAGCGGCCAACAATGAGCAGTTCTTC.

In DNA form, the CDR3 reads TGTGCCAGCAGCGCGAGAACCAGGACTAGCTCGGAGGAGCAGTACTTC. Its protein is CASSARTRTSSEEQYF. The rearrangement joins TRBV9 to TRBJ2-7; 8 nucleotides align to TRBD2. With 3 bases clipped from V and 7 bases from J, the junction kept 15 bases outside the gene matches. The CDR3 covers 16 residues. Germline CDR1 and CDR2: SGDLS and YYNGEE.

The V and J genes are TRBV6-2 or TRBV6-3 and TRBJ2-7; possibly TRBD1 for D (6 bases). Germline values: CDR1 MNHEY, CDR2 SVGEGT. The CDR3 extends over 15 amino acids. V lost 0 bases, J lost 5 bases, and 14 bases lay in between. The CDR3 sequence: CASSYSTTGQNEQYF. The CDR3 nucleotides read TGTGCCAGCAGTTACTCGACGACAGGCCAGAACGAGCAGTACTTC.

J is TRBJ2-1 and V is TRBV11-1, with TRBD2 matching over 13 bases. This CDR3 is 16 amino acids long. J was trimmed by 0 bases and V by 6 bases; bases with no gene match: 2. Germline-derived CDR1 and CDR2 are SGHAT and FQDESV (reference sequence). The CDR3 DNA sequence: TGTGCCAGCAGTCGGACTAGCGGGAGCTCCTACAATGAGCAGTTCTTC. This encodes CASSRTSGSSYNEQFF.

This clone was picked up a small number of times. The chain has TRBV3-1 (or the pseudogene TRBV3-2) and TRBJ1-1; TRBD1 might be the D (6 bases). The CDR3 length is 12 residues. Deletions cut 8 bases from V and 0 bases from J, with 7 bases between. The germline CDR1 and CDR2 sequences are LGHDT and YNNKEL (reference sequence). For the CDR3, the DNA is TGTGCCAGCGGACAGTTGAACACTGAAGCTTTCTTT. Translation: CASGQLNTEAFF.

CDR3 nucleotide sequence: TGTGCCAGCAGTGAATTCACTAATCAGCCCCAGCATTTT. This encodes CASSEFTNQPQHF. The rearrangement uses TRBV25-1 and TRBJ1-5; no reliable D call. The CDR3 spans 13 residues. The germline gives CDR1 MGHDK, CDR2 SYGVNS. V was trimmed by 1 base and J by 4 bases, leaving 5 bases between them.

The chain employs TRBV6-4 and TRBJ1-1; D gene ambiguous. The V gene's germline CDR1 is MRHNA and CDR2 SNTAGT. The CDR3 is made up of 13 amino acids. Trimming removed 6 bases at V and 4 bases at J, with 12 bases between. The CDR3 region is CASSSGGSTEAFF. The CDR3 region has the DNA TGTGCCAGCAGCAGCGGTGGTTCCACTGAAGCTTTCTTT.

This chain uses TRBV28 with TRBJ2-1; TRBD1 matches 8 bases. The germline V gene has CDR1 MDHEN and CDR2 SYDVKM. After removal of 7 bases from V and 5 bases from J, the junction contained 7 bases not matched to a gene. CDR3 length equals 14 residues. CDR3 nucleotides: TGTGCCAGCATTCAGGACAGGGCGCACAATGAGCAGTTCTTC. Amino acid sequence: CASIQDRAHNEQFF.

The gene calls are TRBV28 and TRBJ1-5; a weak D match, TRBD1 (5 bases). This CDR3 has 13 amino acids. Trimming shortened V by 6 bases and J by 4 bases, and 10 bases separated the two germline ends. Germline CDR1 reads MDHEN; CDR2 reads SYDVKM. CDR3 loop: CASRRDWNQPQHF. CDR3 coding DNA: TGTGCCAGCAGACGGGACTGGAATCAGCCCCAGCATTTT. Full variable domain (remainder filled in from reference TRBV28 and TRBJ1-5): DVKVTQSSRYLVKRTGEKVFLECVQDMDHENMFWYRQDPGLGLRLIYFSYDVKMKEKGDIPEGYSVSREKKERFSLILESASTNQTSMYLCASRRDWNQPQHFGDGTRLSIL.

This chain uses TRBV28 with TRBJ2-1; 12 bases map to TRBD2. With 6 bases clipped from V and 2 bases from J, the junction kept 2 bases outside the gene matches. Germline assignment: CDR1 MDHEN and CDR2 SYDVKM. CDR3 size: 15 residues. DNA of the CDR3: TGTGCCAGCAGGACTAGCGGGAGAGCCTACAATGAGCAGTTCTTC. It encodes CASRTSGRAYNEQFF.

This sequence joins TRBV15 and TRBJ2-7; D uncertain. The V and J ends lost 4 bases and 0 bases respectively, with 10 bases between them. The CDR3 runs to 14 residues. The V gene's germline CDR1 is LNHNV and CDR2 YYDKDF (reference sequence). For the CDR3, the DNA is TGTGCCACCAGCACAGGATTAAGCTCCTACGAGCAGTACTTC. It encodes CATSTGLSSYEQYF.

The rearrangement joins TRBV7-9 to TRBJ1-5; maybe TRBD1 (6 bases). The germline V gene encodes CDR1 SEHNR and CDR2 FQNEAQ (reference sequence). The CDR3 is made up of 14 amino acids. V was cut by 1 base and J by 6 bases, with 10 bases left in between. Written as DNA, the CDR3 is TGTGCCAGCAGCTTAGAGGGGGGGAGTCAGCCCCAGCATTTT. This sequence encodes CASSLEGGSQPQHF.

This sequence joins TRBV18 and TRBJ1-2; a weak D match, TRBD1 (6 bases). The V and J ends lost 1 base and 1 base respectively, with 19 bases between them. Germline V gives CDR1 KGHSH, CDR2 LQKENI. This CDR3 comprises 18 residues. CDR3 nucleotides: TGTGCCAGCTCACCACTTGGGGCGGCAGGGGTTATTAACTATGGCTACACCTTC. Translated, it gives CASSPLGAAGVINYGYTF.

This clone was picked up a small number of times. J is TRBJ2-7 and V is TRBV2; the match to TRBD2 covers 7 bases. The junction had 6 bases not matched to a gene; V was cut back by 0 bases and J by 4 bases. The CDR3 covers 15 residues. Germline-derived CDR1 and CDR2 are SNHLY and FYNNEI. Here the CDR3 DNA reads TGTGCCAGCAGTGAAGCGCTTCTAGCGGATTACGAGCAGTACTTC. Its protein is CASSEALLADYEQYF.

This chain links TRBV7-2 with TRBJ2-1; 7 bases line up with TRBD2. CDR1 SGHTA and CDR2 FQGNSA come from the germline V gene. There are 15 residues in the CDR3. V lost 2 bases, J lost 12 bases, and 13 bases stayed unmatched. CDR3: CASSLNGGREKVQFF. CDR3 nucleotide sequence: TGTGCCAGCAGCTTAAACGGGGGGAGGGAGAAGGTGCAGTTCTTC.

This sequence joins TRBV5-4 and TRBJ2-1; 9 nucleotides align to TRBD2. Germline-derived CDR1 and CDR2 are SGHNT and YYREEE (reference sequence). The CDR3 sequence is 16 residues long. The trim removed 4 bases at V and 5 bases at J, leaving 10 bases unmatched. In DNA form, the CDR3 reads TGTGCCAGCAGCCTAGCCGGGACTAGCTTTGACAATGAGCAGTTCTTC. Its translation: CASSLAGTSFDNEQFF. The full variable domain, completed using reference TRBV5-4 and TRBJ2-1, is ETGVTQSPTHLIKTRGQQVTLRCSSQSGHNTVSWYQQALGQGPQFIFQYYREEENGRGNFPPRFSGLQFPNYSSELNVNALELDDSALYLCASSLAGTSFDNEQFFGPGTRLTVL.

V gene TRBV24-1 combines with J gene TRBJ2-2, with TRBD2 identical over 8 bases. This CDR3 comprises 16 residues. V trimming: 9 bases; J trimming: 3 bases; junction bases outside the gene matches: 11. Germline V gene data show CDR1 as KGHDR and CDR2 as SFDVKD. CDR3 sequence reads: CATGWSGSADTGELFF. The CDR3 DNA is TGTGCCACCGGCTGGAGCGGGAGCGCTGACACCGGGGAGCTGTTTTTT.